Listed below are T cell receptor beta chains from one sample, sequenced in a study of CXCR3-negative and CXCR3-positive naive CD8 T cells. TCRdb reprocessed the 5' RACE reads, keeping one entry per CDR3 protein, no DNA. The sample table includes 120,000 or so distinct CDR3 sequences. Sequenced material: naive CXCR3+ CD8+ T cells from blood. The receptors come from a human donor in good health. Some clones in this sample may be carry-over from other donors' samples. The CDR3 runs from the conserved cysteine through the conserved F or W. The order of the fields is J gene, V gene, CDR3 protein.

j_gene: TRBJ2-1; v_gene: TRBV19; CDR3aa: CASSIGQGGVWEQFF
j_gene: TRBJ1-1; v_gene: TRBV4-2; CDR3aa: CASSQGQDMNTEAFF
j_gene: TRBJ2-1; v_gene: TRBV6-6; CDR3aa: CASSSGGAYNEQFF
j_gene: TRBJ1-1; v_gene: TRBV30; CDR3aa: CLDQENTEAFF
j_gene: TRBJ2-1; v_gene: TRBV25-1; CDR3aa: CASSTQTYNEQFF
j_gene: TRBJ1-2; v_gene: TRBV6-5; CDR3aa: CASSPGTGVYGYTF
j_gene: TRBJ1-1; v_gene: TRBV7-9; CDR3aa: CASSLGVGRNTEAFF
j_gene: TRBJ2-1; v_gene: TRBV29-1; CDR3aa: CSVEESLAGVYDEQFF
j_gene: TRBJ2-4; v_gene: TRBV27; CDR3aa: CASSFAGSKNIQYF
j_gene: TRBJ1-1; v_gene: TRBV4-3; CDR3aa: CASSQDRESMNTEAFF
j_gene: TRBJ2-2; v_gene: TRBV4-1; CDR3aa: CASSQGRVTGELFF
j_gene: TRBJ1-1; v_gene: TRBV18; CDR3aa: CASSPGVMNTEAFF
j_gene: TRBJ2-7; v_gene: TRBV27; CDR3aa: CASSMTGSYEQYF
j_gene: TRBJ2-2; v_gene: TRBV20-1; CDR3aa: CSAREFASGSTGELFF
j_gene: TRBJ2-1; v_gene: TRBV29-1; CDR3aa: CSVEDPGESSYNEQFF
j_gene: TRBJ1-1; v_gene: TRBV7-9; CDR3aa: CASSLAVGAEAFF
j_gene: TRBJ2-2; v_gene: TRBV7-9; CDR3aa: CASSFYATGELFF
j_gene: TRBJ2-7; v_gene: TRBV29-1; CDR3aa: CSVEIRDGIDQYF
j_gene: TRBJ2-1; v_gene: TRBV6-2/TRBV6-3; CDR3aa: CASRNGTRQFF
j_gene: TRBJ2-2; v_gene: TRBV7-4; CDR3aa: CASSLLGTGELFF
j_gene: TRBJ2-3; v_gene: TRBV11-2; CDR3aa: CASSYGGALTDTQYF
j_gene: TRBJ2-7; v_gene: TRBV13; CDR3aa: CASSVGQVSYEQYF
j_gene: TRBJ1-1; v_gene: TRBV29-1; CDR3aa: CSVGGKELSAEAFF
j_gene: TRBJ2-6; v_gene: TRBV9; CDR3aa: CASSPFSNSGANVLTF
j_gene: TRBJ1-1; v_gene: TRBV15; CDR3aa: CATSRAWYGTLRTEAFF
j_gene: TRBJ2-2; v_gene: TRBV6-6; CDR3aa: CASSYGLAGGNGELFF
j_gene: TRBJ1-1; v_gene: TRBV25-1; CDR3aa: CASSEFEGAEAFF
j_gene: TRBJ2-1; v_gene: TRBV7-9; CDR3aa: CASSYRGQFYNEQFF
j_gene: TRBJ2-5; v_gene: TRBV20-1; CDR3aa: CSAERAGALQETQYF
j_gene: TRBJ2-7; v_gene: TRBV29-1; CDR3aa: CSVEFRGVTYF
j_gene: TRBJ2-1; v_gene: TRBV29-1; CDR3aa: CSTRTGLREQFF
j_gene: TRBJ1-4; v_gene: TRBV5-4; CDR3aa: CASSPGQGTNEKLFF
j_gene: TRBJ2-2; v_gene: TRBV28; CDR3aa: CASSYRTSNTGELFF
j_gene: TRBJ1-1; v_gene: TRBV20-1; CDR3aa: CSASGAWVEAFF
j_gene: TRBJ2-2; v_gene: TRBV29-1; CDR3aa: CSVEDLGAGGELFF
j_gene: TRBJ2-7; v_gene: TRBV29-1; CDR3aa: CSVAPGRTNLYEQYF
j_gene: TRBJ2-5; v_gene: TRBV9; CDR3aa: CASSVGGIAETQYF
j_gene: TRBJ1-1; v_gene: TRBV6-6; CDR3aa: CASLRQAAMNTEAFF
j_gene: TRBJ1-1; v_gene: TRBV27; CDR3aa: CASSGTGYGTEAFF